This record covers a single TCR beta chain. The data were taken from a study of blood T cell repertoires in COVID-19. At the level of the study: Samples came from the United States, Italy and Spain, spanning acute and convalescent COVID-19.

The table came from immunoSEQ multiplex PCR; TCRdb's copy has only in-frame clones and leaves some out. The sample includes about 62,000 clones, roughly 90% of them seen just once. Trimming stripped 5 bases from V and 4 bases from J, with 29 bases between. Germline values: CDR1 ENHRY, CDR2 SYGVKD. The CDR3 totals 20 residues. Sequenced material: peripheral blood. The receptor was derived from a woman aged 80 or over with acute or convalescent COVID-19. The chain links TRBV10-3 to TRBJ2-2; TRBD2 is a possible D gene (11 bases). This CDR3 is CAISTRQGAIAGGITGELFF. The CDR3 DNA follows: TGTGCCATCAGTACCCGACAGGGGGCAATAGCGGGAGGGATCACCGGGGAGCTGTTTTTT.